What follows are 10 T cell receptor beta chains derived from one specimen sequenced in a study of PD-L1 blockade in urothelial cancer. Specified time point: pretreatment peripheral blood. Clones were read by immunoSEQ multiplex PCR, and TCRdb kept only the in-frame ones, dropping some. This sample has around 130,000 clones, with approximately 84% found just once. The material sequenced was PBMCs, taken around atezolizumab (anti-PD-L1) treatment. All receptors derive from a man over 45 with urothelial cancer.

The chain uses TRBV10-3 and TRBJ1-5; D possibly corresponds to TRBD1 (5 bases). The CDR3 runs 14 residues. CDR1 and CDR2 (germline): ENHRY, SYGVKD. Trimming cost V 3 bases and J 4 bases, with 10 bases left between them. The DNA for the CDR3 is TGTGCCATCAGTGATCGGGGGAGTAATCAGCCCCAGCATTTT. Protein sequence: CAISDRGSNQPQHF.

DNA for the CDR3: TGTGCCAGCAGTGGACAGGGTTTCACAGATACGCAGTATTTT. Its protein product is CASSGQGFTDTQYF. The chain couples TRBV2 to TRBJ2-3, with TRBD1 matching over 7 bases. The CDR3 runs 14 residues. V was pared by 4 bases and J by 2 bases, with 3 bases of the junction left unmatched. Germline-derived CDR1 and CDR2 are SNHLY and FYNNEI. The full variable domain, its missing parts supplied by reference TRBV2 and TRBJ2-3, is EPEVTQTPSHQVTQMGQEVILRCVPISNHLYFYWYRQILGQKVEFLVSFYNNEISEKSEIFDDQFSVERPDGSNFTLKIRSTKLEDSAMYFCASSGQGFTDTQYFGPGTRLTVL.

This clone occurred once. The chain combines TRBV6-1 with TRBJ2-1; TRBD2 agrees at 11 bases. The V segment lost 4 bases and the J segment 5 bases; nucleotides outside the gene matches: 4. Germline assignment: CDR1 MNHNS and CDR2 SASEGT. The CDR3 is made up of 15 amino acids. The CDR3 is CASSGGTSGNNEQFF. Written as DNA, the CDR3 is TGTGCCAGCAGTGGGGGGACTAGCGGAAACAATGAGCAGTTCTTC.

The count of this clone is one. Written as DNA, the CDR3 is TGTGCCACCTCTAGCGGGAGGTCCGATGAGCAGTTCTTC. Translated, it gives CATSSGRSDEQFF. V is TRBV9 and J is TRBJ2-1; TRBD2 aligns across 11 bases. Germline assignment: CDR1 SGDLS and CDR2 YYNGEE. CDR3 size: 13 residues. V shed 9 bases and J 8 bases; nucleotides not matched to a gene: 7.

V is TRBV19 and J is TRBJ2-7, with D possibly matching TRBD1 (6 bases). Trimming stripped 5 bases from V and 4 bases from J, with 18 bases between. The length of the CDR3 is 15 residues. Germline V gives CDR1 LNHDA, CDR2 SQIVND (reference sequence). Here the CDR3 DNA reads TGTGCCAGTAGTCCAGGACAGCTCAGACCTTACGAGCAGTACTTC. It yields the protein CASSPGQLRPYEQYF.

The DNA of the CDR3 is TGTGCCAGCAGTCCTACGTGGCGGGAGACGAACACCGGGGAGCTGTTTTTT. It yields the protein CASSPTWRETNTGELFF. V and J are TRBV2 and TRBJ2-2, with 7 bases that match TRBD2. The V gene end was trimmed by 5 bases and the J gene end by 0 bases; junction bases not matched to a gene: 9. The CDR3 extends over 17 amino acids. Per germline, CDR1 SNHLY and CDR2 FYNNEI.

The rearrangement uses TRBV5-1 and TRBJ2-1, with TRBD2 matching 10 bases. This CDR3 contains 16 residues. Germline CDR1 SGHRS, CDR2 YFSETQ. V shed 0 bases, J shed 9 bases, and the junction held 9 bases outside the gene matches. CDR3 amino acids: CASSLAGSGRATEQFF. For the CDR3, the DNA is TGCGCCAGCAGCTTGGCCGGAAGCGGGAGGGCCACTGAGCAGTTCTTC.

This clone showed up just a few times. The V call is TRBV4-2, the J call TRBJ1-2, with 7 positions matching TRBD1. The CDR3 loop spans 14 amino acids. Germline V gene data show CDR1 as LGHNA and CDR2 as YNFKEQ. The trim removed 3 bases at V and 2 bases at J, leaving 3 bases unmatched. CDR3 nucleotides: TGTGCCAGCAGCCATGGGACAGAAAACTATGGCTACACCTTC. This translates into CASSHGTENYGYTF.

V and J are TRBV2 and TRBJ2-7; 9 positions agree with TRBD1. Trimming at V came to 7 bases and at J to 5 bases, leaving 9 bases not matched to a gene. This CDR3 contains 14 residues. CDR1 and CDR2 from the germline V gene are SNHLY and FYNNEI. The DNA for the CDR3 is TGTGCCAGCAACGAACGGACAGGGGTCCACGAGCAGTACTTC. It is translated as CASNERTGVHEQYF.

This clone was seen ten or more times. V is TRBV6-5 and J is TRBJ1-3; D possibly corresponds to TRBD1 (5 bases). The length of the CDR3 is 13 residues. The germline CDR1 and CDR2 sequences are MNHEY and SVGAGI. Trimming took off 5 bases at V and 8 bases at J, with 13 bases between the two ends. The CDR3 is CASSNPGLHTIYF. CDR3 DNA: TGTGCCAGCAGTAACCCGGGACTTCACACCATATATTTT.